This T cell receptor beta chain was captured in a study of blood T cell repertoires in COVID-19. At the level of the study: COVID-19 samples from acute and convalescent phases originated in the United States, Italy and Spain.

The repertoire was sequenced with immunoSEQ multiplex PCR; TCRdb's copy has only in-frame clones and lacks some. The table lists just over 650,000 clones, around 89% of them singletons, with 0.2% to 0.3% in the top ten. Deletions cut 4 bases from V and 5 bases from J, with 11 bases between. This CDR3 has 13 amino acids. CDR1 MNHEY and CDR2 SMNVEV come from the germline V gene (reference sequence). V is TRBV27 and J is TRBJ2-5, with D possibly being TRBD2 (5 bases). The sequencing sample was made of peripheral blood. This receptor was taken from a woman aged 18-29 years with acute or convalescent COVID-19. The chain's CDR3 is CASSWERGETQYF. Written as DNA, the CDR3 is TGTGCCAGCAGTTGGGAGCGCGGGGAGACCCAGTACTTC.